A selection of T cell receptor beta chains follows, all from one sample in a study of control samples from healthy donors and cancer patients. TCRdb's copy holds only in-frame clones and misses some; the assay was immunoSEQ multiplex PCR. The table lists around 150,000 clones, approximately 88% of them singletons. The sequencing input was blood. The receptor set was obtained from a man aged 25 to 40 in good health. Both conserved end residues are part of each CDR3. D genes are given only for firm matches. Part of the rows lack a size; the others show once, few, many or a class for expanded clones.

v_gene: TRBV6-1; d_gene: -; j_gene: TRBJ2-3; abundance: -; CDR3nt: TGTGCCAGCAGTGAAAATGGGAGTCGGGATACGCAGTATTTT; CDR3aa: CASSENGSRDTQYF
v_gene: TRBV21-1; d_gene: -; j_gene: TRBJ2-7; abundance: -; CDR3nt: TGTGCCAGCGGGACAGGGGACCCCTACGAGCAGTACTTC; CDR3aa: CASGTGDPYEQYF
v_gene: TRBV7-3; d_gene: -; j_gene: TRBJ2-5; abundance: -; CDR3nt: TGTGCCAGCAGCTCGACGGCCGGTGGGGAGACCCAGTACTTC; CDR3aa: CASSSTAGGETQYF
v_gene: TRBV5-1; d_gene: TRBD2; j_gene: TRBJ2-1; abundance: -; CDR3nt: TGCGCCAGCAGCACCGGGACTAGTTCCCCAAGGGAGCAGTTCTTC; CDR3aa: CASSTGTSSPREQFF
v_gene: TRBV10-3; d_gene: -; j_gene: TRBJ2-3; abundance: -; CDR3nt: TGTGCCATCGCTAGTTTGGCAGATACGCAGTATTTT; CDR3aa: CAIASLADTQYF
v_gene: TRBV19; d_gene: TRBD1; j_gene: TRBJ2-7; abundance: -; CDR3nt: TGTGCCAGTACCCCCACAGGGGCCCACTACGAGCAGTACTTC; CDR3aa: CASTPTGAHYEQYF
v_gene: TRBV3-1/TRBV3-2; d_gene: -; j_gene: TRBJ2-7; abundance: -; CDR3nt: TGTGCCAGCAGCCCACCATCAGGGGGGGCTCTTATCTACGAGCAGTACTTC; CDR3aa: CASSPPSGGALIYEQYF
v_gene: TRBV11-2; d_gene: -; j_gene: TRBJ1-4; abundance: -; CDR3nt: TGTGCCAGCAGCTTACGGGGAGGGGGATCAAATGAAAAACTGTTTTTT; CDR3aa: CASSLRGGGSNEKLFF
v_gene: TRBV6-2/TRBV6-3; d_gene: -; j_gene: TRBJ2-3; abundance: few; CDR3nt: TGTGCCAGCACCCCTAATGACCTGGATACGCAGTATTTT; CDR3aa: CASTPNDLDTQYF
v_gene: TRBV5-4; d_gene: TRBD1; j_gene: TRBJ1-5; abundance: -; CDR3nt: TGTGCCAGCAGCTTCACTCTACAGGGGTGGGGCAATCAGCCCCAGCATTTT; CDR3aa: CASSFTLQGWGNQPQHF
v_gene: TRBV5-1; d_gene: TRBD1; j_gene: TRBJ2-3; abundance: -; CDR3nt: TGCGCCAGCAGCTACACAGGGGCTAGCACAGATACGCAGTATTTT; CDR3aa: CASSYTGASTDTQYF
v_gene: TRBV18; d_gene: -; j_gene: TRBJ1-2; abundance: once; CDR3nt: TGTGCCAGCTCACCACTTGGCGGGGAAAGAGGGTATGGCTACACCTTC; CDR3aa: CASSPLGGERGYGYTF
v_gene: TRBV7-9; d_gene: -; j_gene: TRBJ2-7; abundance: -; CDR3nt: TGTGCCAGCAGCTTAGTGGGTCTAGACACCTACGAGCAGTACTTC; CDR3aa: CASSLVGLDTYEQYF
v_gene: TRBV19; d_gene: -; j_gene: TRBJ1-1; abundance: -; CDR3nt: TGTGCCAGTAGTCCTCATCGACGGAGGAACACTGAAGCTTTCTTT; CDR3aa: CASSPHRRRNTEAFF
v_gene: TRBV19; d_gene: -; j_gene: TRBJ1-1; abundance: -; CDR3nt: TGTGCCAGTAGTATTGTCCTGACGGTGAACACTGAAGCTTTCTTT; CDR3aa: CASSIVLTVNTEAFF
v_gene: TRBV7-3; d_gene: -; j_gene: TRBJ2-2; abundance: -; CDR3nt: TGTGCCAGCAGCTTAATGGGACAGAACACCGGGGAGCTGTTTTTT; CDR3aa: CASSLMGQNTGELFF
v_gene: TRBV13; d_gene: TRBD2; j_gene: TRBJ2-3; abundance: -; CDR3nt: TGTGCCAACAGCCGGGCCGGGGGGACGCAGTATTTT; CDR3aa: CANSRAGGTQYF
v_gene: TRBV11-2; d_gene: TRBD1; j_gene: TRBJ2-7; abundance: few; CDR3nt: TGTGCCAGCAGGCCCGGGACAGGAAGCTCCTACGAGCAGTACTTC; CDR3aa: CASRPGTGSSYEQYF
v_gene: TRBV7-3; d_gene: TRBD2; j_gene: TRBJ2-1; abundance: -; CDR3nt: TGTGCCAGCAGTTTTAGCGGGGCGAGGTACAATGAGCAGTTCTTC; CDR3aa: CASSFSGARYNEQFF
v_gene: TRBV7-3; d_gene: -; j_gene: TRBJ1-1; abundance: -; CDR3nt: TGTGCCAGCAGCTTAACTCGGGGGAAGAACACTGAAGCTTTCTTT; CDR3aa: CASSLTRGKNTEAFF
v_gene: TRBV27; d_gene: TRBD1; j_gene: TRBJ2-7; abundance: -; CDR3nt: TGTGCCAGCGCGGAAGGGGGCATCCAAGCCTCATACGAGCAGTACTTC; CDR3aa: CASAEGGIQASYEQYF
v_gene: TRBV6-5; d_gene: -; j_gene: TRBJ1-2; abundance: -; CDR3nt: TGTGCCACAAAATCGGGGGGGGCGTTGGGCTACACCTTC; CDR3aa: CATKSGGALGYTF
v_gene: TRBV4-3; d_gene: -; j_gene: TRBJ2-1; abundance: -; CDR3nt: TGCGCCAGCAGCCAGGGATCGAGGAACAATGAGCAGTTCTTC; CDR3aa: CASSQGSRNNEQFF
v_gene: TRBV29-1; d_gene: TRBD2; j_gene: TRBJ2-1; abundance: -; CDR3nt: TGCAGCGTTGACCGGCTAGCGGTCTACAATGAGCAGTTCTTC; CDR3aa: CSVDRLAVYNEQFF
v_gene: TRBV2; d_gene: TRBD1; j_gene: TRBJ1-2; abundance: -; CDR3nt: TGTGCCAGCAGAGCAGGGACAGGGTTTGGCTACACCTTC; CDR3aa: CASRAGTGFGYTF
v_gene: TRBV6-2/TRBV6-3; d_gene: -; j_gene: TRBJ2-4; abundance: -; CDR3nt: TGTGCCAGCAGTTACTGGCAGTCTAGCCGATATATTCAGTACTTC; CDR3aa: CASSYWQSSRYIQYF
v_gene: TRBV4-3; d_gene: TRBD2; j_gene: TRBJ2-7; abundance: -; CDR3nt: TGCGCCAGCAGCCAAGAACTAGCGGGAAACTACGAGCAGTACTTC; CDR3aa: CASSQELAGNYEQYF
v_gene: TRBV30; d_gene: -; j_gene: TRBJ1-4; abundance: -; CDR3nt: TGTGCCTGGAGTGTACTCAGTACAGGGAGAGAAAAACTGTTTTTT; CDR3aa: CAWSVLSTGREKLFF
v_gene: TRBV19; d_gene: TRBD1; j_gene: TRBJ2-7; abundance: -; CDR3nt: TGTGCCAGTACCCTAGCCGGGACAGGGGGCTACGAGCAGTACTTC; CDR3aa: CASTLAGTGGYEQYF
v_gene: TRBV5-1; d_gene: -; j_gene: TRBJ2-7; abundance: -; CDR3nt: TGCGCCAGCACCCGGGACGGTAGGGATGTGGAGCAGTACTTC; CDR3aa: CASTRDGRDVEQYF
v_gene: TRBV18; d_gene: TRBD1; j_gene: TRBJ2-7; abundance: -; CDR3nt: TGTGCCAGCTCACCTATTAGGGACAGGTCCACCTACGAGCAGTACTTC; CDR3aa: CASSPIRDRSTYEQYF
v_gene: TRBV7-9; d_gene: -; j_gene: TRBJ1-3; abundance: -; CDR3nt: TGTGCCAGCATCCCGGTTGGTAGACTTGGAAACACCATATATTTT; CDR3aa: CASIPVGRLGNTIYF
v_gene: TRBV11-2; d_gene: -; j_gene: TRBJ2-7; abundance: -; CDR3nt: TGTGCCAGCAGCACGATCAGGGATTACTACGAGCAGTACTTC; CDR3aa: CASSTIRDYYEQYF
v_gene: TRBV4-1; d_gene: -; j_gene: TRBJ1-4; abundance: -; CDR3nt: TGCGCCAGCAGCCAAGATCTCGGTTCCCGTGAAAAACTGTTTTTT; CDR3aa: CASSQDLGSREKLFF
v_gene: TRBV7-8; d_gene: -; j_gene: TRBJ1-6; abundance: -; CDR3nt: TGTGCCAGCAGCTTGGAGGGCTCCTATAATTCACCCCTCCACTTT; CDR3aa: CASSLEGSYNSPLHF
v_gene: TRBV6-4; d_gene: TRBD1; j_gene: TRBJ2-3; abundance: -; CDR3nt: TGTGCCAGCAGTGAAACAGGGGTCACAGATACGCAGTATTTT; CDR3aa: CASSETGVTDTQYF
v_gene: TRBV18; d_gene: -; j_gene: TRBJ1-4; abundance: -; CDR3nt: TGTGCCAGCTCATTGTCAGAGGGAAAACTGTTTTTT; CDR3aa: CASSLSEGKLFF
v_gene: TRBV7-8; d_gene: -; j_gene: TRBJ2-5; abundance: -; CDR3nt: TGTGCCAGCAGCTTCGGGACTCTAGAGACCCAGTACTTC; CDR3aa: CASSFGTLETQYF
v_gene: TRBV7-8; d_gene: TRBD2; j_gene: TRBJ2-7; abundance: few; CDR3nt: TGTGCCAGCAGCCTTCAGGGCGGGGGCTACGAGCAGTACTTC; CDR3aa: CASSLQGGGYEQYF
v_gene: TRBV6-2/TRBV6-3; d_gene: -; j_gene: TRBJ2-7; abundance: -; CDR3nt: TGTGCCAGCAGTTTCCACTACGAGCAGTACTTC; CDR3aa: CASSFHYEQYF
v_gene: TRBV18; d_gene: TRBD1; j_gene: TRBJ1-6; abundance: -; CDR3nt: TGTGCCAGCTCACCAACAGGGGATCTCTATAATTCACCCCTCCACTTT; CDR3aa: CASSPTGDLYNSPLHF